The present entry profiles one TCR beta chain with its context. The table came from immunoSEQ multiplex PCR; TCRdb's copy has only in-frame clones and leaves some out. The sample holds a few hundred thousand clones; about 87% are singletons and the top ten take less than 1.5%. This CDR3 region has 13 residues. The germline V and J ends were trimmed by 2 bases and 3 bases, with 5 bases remaining between them. Looked up from germline, CDR1 is SGHTA and CDR2 is FQGNSA. This sample stems from a study of blood T cell repertoires in COVID-19. Study context: Samples taken during acute and convalescent COVID-19 were collected in the United States, Italy and Spain. From T cells, B-cell-depleted T cells, or PBMCs came the material, which was cDNA or gDNA.

The receptor was isolated from a man aged 30 to 45 who had recovered from COVID-19. V gene TRBV7-2 combines with J gene TRBJ1-5; D remains unclear. Sequencing used PBMCs or T cells enriched from blood (not recorded which). The CDR3 nucleotides read TGTGCCAGCAGCTTACGACTCAATCAGCCCCAGCATTTT. Its translation is CASSLRLNQPQHF.